The 19 T cell receptor beta chains reported below all come from one sample, sequenced in a study of lymphopenia after photon versus proton radiotherapy. Data came from immunoSEQ multiplex PCR; TCRdb stores just in-frame clones and leaves some out. The sample holds around 66,000 clones, more than 75% seen once. The source was peripheral blood, collected from a patient treated with photon-based radiotherapy. These receptors all come from a man between 40 and 49 years old with gastric cancer.

The genes are TRBV29-1 and TRBJ2-3; no firm D call. Looked up from germline, CDR1 is SQVTM and CDR2 is ANQGSEA. CDR3 length: 13 residues. The V and J ends lost 6 bases and 2 bases respectively, with 12 bases between them. The CDR3 DNA follows: TGCAGCGTCCGGGCCCCCCTCACAGATACGCAGTATTTT. Protein: CSVRAPLTDTQYF.

Note on this clone: The same CDR3 is also encoded by other DNA sequences in this sample. This rearrangement joins TRBV9 to TRBJ2-7; D is tentatively TRBD1 or TRBD2 (6 bases each). Germline lookup yields CDR1 SGDLS and CDR2 YYNGEE. The V end lost 1 base, the J end lost 2 bases, and 10 bases lay between the germline ends. CDR3 length: 14 residues. The CDR3 sequence: CASSVTGGPYEQYF. The CDR3 DNA reads as TGTGCCAGCAGCGTAACCGGGGGCCCCTACGAGCAGTACTTC.

CDR3 DNA: TGTGCCAGCAGCTTGTCGGCCGGGGAGCTGTTTTTT. Translating it yields CASSLSAGELFF. The chain couples TRBV11-3 to TRBJ2-2, with no clear D. The CDR3 is 12 amino acids. Trimming stripped 3 bases from V and 6 bases from J, with 5 bases between. The germline V gene has CDR1 SGHNT and CDR2 YENEEA. The entire variable domain, with the rest obtained from reference TRBV11-3 and TRBJ2-2, is as follows: EAGVVQSPRYKIIEKKQPVAFWCNPISGHNTLYWYLQNLGQGPELLIRYENEEAVDDSQLPKDRFSAERLKGVDSTLKIQPAELGDSAVYLCASSLSAGELFFGEGSRLTVL.

This sequence joins TRBV6-5 and TRBJ2-6; D unresolved. Per germline, CDR1 MNHEY and CDR2 SVGAGI. The V end was cut by 1 base, the J end by 0 bases, with 7 bases between. The CDR3 runs 16 residues. The CDR3 bases are TGTGCCAGCAGTTACTACATAAGCTCTGGGGCCAACGTCCTGACTTTC. This codes for CASSYYISSGANVLTF.

The chain couples TRBV19 to TRBJ1-4, with a weak D call TRBD1 (6 bases). CDR1 and CDR2 from the germline V gene are LNHDA and SQIVND (reference sequence). The CDR3 sequence is 17 residues long. Trimming left V 6 bases short and J 6 bases short, with 23 bases between. The CDR3 nucleotides read TGTGCCAGTAGGCTCCCCGAGGTGACAGGTCGCTATGAAAAACTGTTTTTT. Residues: CASRLPEVTGRYEKLFF.

This clone is classed as medium-sized (0.01 to 0.1%). The chain combines TRBV7-2 with TRBJ2-2, with no clear D. The germline gives CDR1 SGHTA, CDR2 FQGNSA. Trimming removed 5 bases from V and 0 bases from J, with 10 bases in between. The CDR3 runs 15 residues. In DNA form, the CDR3 reads TGTGCCAGCAGCCCCCAAGGGACGAACACCGGGGAGCTGTTTTTT. Residues: CASSPQGTNTGELFF.

The V and J genes are TRBV20-1 and TRBJ1-5; a possible D gene is TRBD1 (5 bases). Germline V gene lookup returns CDR1 DFQATT and CDR2 SNEGSKA (reference sequence). The CDR3 is 11 residues long. The germline V and J ends were trimmed by 3 bases and 10 bases, with 10 bases remaining between them. The CDR3 is CSASRDGPQHF. The CDR3 nucleotides read TGCAGTGCTAGCAGGGATGGACCCCAGCATTTT.

The rearrangement uses TRBV7-2 and TRBJ1-1; D might be TRBD1 (5 bases). The germline V gene encodes CDR1 SGHTA and CDR2 FQGNSA. This CDR3 has 15 residues. V was clipped by 10 bases and J by 1 base, with 19 bases between them. For the CDR3, the DNA is TGTGCCACCATCGCACCGGGACTACGGAACACTGAAGCTTTCTTT. Translated: CATIAPGLRNTEAFF.

This clone was counted a few times. The J gene is TRBJ1-1, the V gene TRBV18; D is unclear. The CDR3 runs to 13 residues. The germline gives CDR1 KGHSH, CDR2 LQKENI. With 5 bases removed from V and 2 bases from J, the gap between germline ends came to 9 bases. This CDR3 is CASSSTDNTEAFF. The DNA for the CDR3 is TGTGCCAGCTCAAGCACGGACAACACTGAAGCTTTCTTT.

J is TRBJ1-6 and V is TRBV19; perhaps TRBD1 as D (6 bases). V lost 4 bases to trimming and J lost 7 bases, with 14 bases between them. Per germline, CDR1 LNHDA and CDR2 SQIVND (reference sequence). This CDR3 is built from 15 residues. This CDR3 is CASSNGDISNSPLHF. The CDR3 DNA reads as TGTGCCAGTAGTAACGGGGACATCTCGAATTCACCCCTCCACTTT.

The chain is built from TRBV2 and TRBJ2-7; a weak D match, TRBD2 (7 bases). The V end lost 3 bases, the J end lost 5 bases, and 17 bases lay between the germline ends. The germline V gene has CDR1 SNHLY and CDR2 FYNNEI. This CDR3 region has 15 residues. The CDR3 protein is CASSEGRGPPDEQYF. CDR3 bases: TGTGCCAGCAGTGAGGGGCGGGGGCCCCCTGACGAGCAGTACTTC.

The chain recombines TRBV6-1 with TRBJ1-1; 8 bases align to TRBD1. The germline V gene has CDR1 MNHNS and CDR2 SASEGT. The CDR3 is 15 residues long. V was clipped by 4 bases and J by 6 bases; unmatched bases: 10. CDR3 amino acids: CASSVTTGGKSEAFF. CDR3 DNA sequence: TGTGCCAGCAGTGTAACAACAGGGGGGAAATCTGAAGCTTTCTTT.

This chain uses TRBV7-8 with TRBJ2-1; TRBD2 aligns across 13 bases. Germline CDR1 reads SGHVS; CDR2 reads FQNEAQ. The J segment lost 7 bases and the V segment lost 0 bases, leaving 3 bases of the junction unmatched. The CDR3 sequence is 16 residues long. The CDR3 DNA follows: TGTGCCAGCAGCTTAGCGACTAGCGGGGGGAGGAATGAGCAGTTCTTC. This sequence encodes CASSLATSGGRNEQFF.

The gene calls are TRBV29-1 and TRBJ1-1; no definite D call. CDR1 and CDR2 (germline): SQVTM, ANQGSEA. The V gene lost 4 bases and the J gene lost 4 bases, with 1 base spanning the gap. This CDR3 has 9 amino acids. The CDR3 DNA follows: TGCAGCGTTGGCACTGAAGCTTTCTTT. It translates to CSVGTEAFF.

The DNA of the CDR3 is TGTGCCAGCAGTGAAGGGCAGACTCTCCAGCCCCAGCATTTT. Amino acid sequence: CASSEGQTLQPQHF. The gene calls are TRBV2 and TRBJ1-5; D is unresolved. The V end lost 1 base, the J end lost 7 bases, and 11 bases lay between the germline ends. This CDR3 spans 14 amino acids. In germline, CDR1 is SNHLY, CDR2 FYNNEI. The entire variable domain, with the rest obtained from reference TRBV2 and TRBJ1-5, is as follows: EPEVTQTPSHQVTQMGQEVILRCVPISNHLYFYWYRQILGQKVEFLVSFYNNEISEKSEIFDDQFSVERPDGSNFTLKIRSTKLEDSAMYFCASSEGQTLQPQHFGDGTRLSIL.

V is TRBV18 and J is TRBJ2-1; D uncertain. The CDR3 contains 14 residues. The germline V gene has CDR1 KGHSH and CDR2 LQKENI. Trimming stripped 0 bases from V and 4 bases from J, with 7 bases between. The CDR3 DNA is TGTGCCAGCTCACCACCAGCGAATTACAATGAGCAGTTCTTC. This codes for CASSPPANYNEQFF.

In this sample, this clone turned up once. The rearrangement uses TRBV7-9 and TRBJ1-1, with D tentatively TRBD1 (5 bases). CDR3 length equals 15 residues. Deletions cut 4 bases from V and 0 bases from J, with 12 bases between. Germline CDR1 reads SEHNR; CDR2 reads FQNEAQ (reference sequence). DNA for the CDR3: TGTGCCAGCAGCTATCTGGGGACGGTGAACACTGAAGCTTTCTTT. It encodes CASSYLGTVNTEAFF.

This clone showed up just a few times. This chain connects TRBV5-4 to TRBJ2-1; TRBD2 is a possible D gene (5 bases). CDR3 length equals 17 residues. Trimming shortened V by 0 bases and J by 2 bases, and 15 bases separated the two germline ends. CDR1 and CDR2 from the germline V gene are SGHNT and YYREEE (reference sequence). CDR3 region: CASSLAGGSETYNEQFF. DNA for the CDR3: TGTGCCAGCAGCTTGGCAGGTGGTAGCGAGACCTACAATGAGCAGTTCTTC.

The gene calls are TRBV11-2 and TRBJ2-1; 13 bases are shared with TRBD2. The V and J ends lost 2 bases and 7 bases, in that order; junction bases with no gene match: 8. The CDR3 has 17 amino acids. Germline V gives CDR1 SGHAT, CDR2 FQNNGV. The CDR3 region is CASSLYGTSGESNEQFF. In DNA, the CDR3 is TGTGCCAGCAGCTTATACGGGACTAGCGGGGAGAGTAATGAGCAGTTCTTC.